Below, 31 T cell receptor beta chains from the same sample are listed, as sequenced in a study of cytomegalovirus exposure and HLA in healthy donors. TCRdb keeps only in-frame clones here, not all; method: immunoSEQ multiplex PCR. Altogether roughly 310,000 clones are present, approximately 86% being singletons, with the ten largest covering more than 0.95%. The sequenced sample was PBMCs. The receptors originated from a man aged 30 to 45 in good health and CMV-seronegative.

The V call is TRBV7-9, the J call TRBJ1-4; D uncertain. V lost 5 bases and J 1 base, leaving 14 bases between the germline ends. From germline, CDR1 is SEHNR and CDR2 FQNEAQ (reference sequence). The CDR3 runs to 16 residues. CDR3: CASSPGGWGTNEKLFF. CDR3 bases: TGTGCCAGCAGCCCAGGAGGGTGGGGAACTAATGAAAAACTGTTTTTT.

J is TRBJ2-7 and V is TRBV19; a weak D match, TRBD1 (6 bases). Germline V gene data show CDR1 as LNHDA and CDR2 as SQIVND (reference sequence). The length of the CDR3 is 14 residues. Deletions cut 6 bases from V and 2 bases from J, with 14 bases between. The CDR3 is CASSLGHFAYEQYF. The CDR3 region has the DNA TGTGCCAGTAGCCTGGGACATTTTGCCTACGAGCAGTACTTC.

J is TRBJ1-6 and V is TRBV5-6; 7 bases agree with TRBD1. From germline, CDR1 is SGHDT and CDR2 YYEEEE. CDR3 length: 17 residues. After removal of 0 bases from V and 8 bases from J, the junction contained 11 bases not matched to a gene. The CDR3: CASSLGAGGLSDSPLHF. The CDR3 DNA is TGTGCCAGCAGCTTGGGGGCAGGGGGGCTTTCGGATTCACCCCTCCACTTT.

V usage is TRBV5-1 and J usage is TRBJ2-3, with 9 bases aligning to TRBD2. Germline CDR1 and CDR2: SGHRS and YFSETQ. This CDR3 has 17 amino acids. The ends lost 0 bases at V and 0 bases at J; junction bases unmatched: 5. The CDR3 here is CASSLVKRGASTDTQYF. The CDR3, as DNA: TGCGCCAGCAGCTTGGTGAAGCGGGGGGCCAGCACAGATACGCAGTATTTT.

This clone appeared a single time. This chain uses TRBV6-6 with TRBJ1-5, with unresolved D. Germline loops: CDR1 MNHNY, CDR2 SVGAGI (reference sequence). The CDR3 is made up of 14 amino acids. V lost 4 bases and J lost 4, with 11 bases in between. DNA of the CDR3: TGTGCCAGCAGTTCCCCCGGGGTGAATCAGCCCCAGCATTTT. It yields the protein CASSSPGVNQPQHF.

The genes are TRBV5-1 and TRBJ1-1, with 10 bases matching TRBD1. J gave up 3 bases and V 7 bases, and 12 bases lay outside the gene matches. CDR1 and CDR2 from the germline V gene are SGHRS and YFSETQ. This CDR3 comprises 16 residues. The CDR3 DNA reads TGCGCCAGCCGCAGACAGGGGGCAGGAGGGGACACTGAAGCTTTCTTT. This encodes CASRRQGAGGDTEAFF.

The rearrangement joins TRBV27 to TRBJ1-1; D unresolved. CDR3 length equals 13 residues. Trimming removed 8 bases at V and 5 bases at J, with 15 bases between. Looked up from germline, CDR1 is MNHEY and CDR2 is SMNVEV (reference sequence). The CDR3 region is CASHRGGLTEAFF. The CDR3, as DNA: TGTGCCAGCCACCGCGGCGGGTTAACTGAAGCTTTCTTT.

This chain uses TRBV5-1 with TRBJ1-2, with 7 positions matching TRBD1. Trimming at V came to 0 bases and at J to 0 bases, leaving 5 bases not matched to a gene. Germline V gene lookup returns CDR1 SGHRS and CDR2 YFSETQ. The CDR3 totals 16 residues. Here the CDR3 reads CASSLGTGSSNYGYTF. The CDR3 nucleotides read TGCGCCAGCAGCTTGGGGACAGGTTCGTCTAACTATGGCTACACCTTC.

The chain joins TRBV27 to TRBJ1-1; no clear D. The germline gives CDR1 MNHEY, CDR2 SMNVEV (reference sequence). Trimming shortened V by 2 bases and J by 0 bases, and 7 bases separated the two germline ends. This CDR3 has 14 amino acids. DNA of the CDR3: TGTGCCAGCAGTTTAACCAGAATGAACACTGAAGCTTTCTTT. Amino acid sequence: CASSLTRMNTEAFF.

The CDR3 here is CASSPGEKLFF. The CDR3 DNA reads as TGTGCCAGCAGTCCAGGGGAAAAACTGTTTTTT. The rearrangement joins TRBV2 to TRBJ1-4, with D perhaps TRBD1 (5 bases). The CDR3 extends over 11 amino acids. Germline loops: CDR1 SNHLY, CDR2 FYNNEI. Trimming stripped 5 bases from V and 8 bases from J, with 6 bases between.

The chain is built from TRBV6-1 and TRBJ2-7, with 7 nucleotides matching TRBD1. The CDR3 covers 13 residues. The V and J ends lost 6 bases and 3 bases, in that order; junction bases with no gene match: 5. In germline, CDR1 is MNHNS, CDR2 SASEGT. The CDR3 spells CASSPTGIYEQYF. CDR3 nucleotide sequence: TGTGCCAGCAGCCCGACAGGGATCTACGAGCAGTACTTC.

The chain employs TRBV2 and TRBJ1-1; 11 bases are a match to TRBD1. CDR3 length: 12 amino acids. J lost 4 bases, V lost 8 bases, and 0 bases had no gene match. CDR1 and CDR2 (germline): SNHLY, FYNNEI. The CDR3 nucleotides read TGTGCCAGCGGGACAGGGGGCACTGAAGCTTTCTTT. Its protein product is CASGTGGTEAFF.

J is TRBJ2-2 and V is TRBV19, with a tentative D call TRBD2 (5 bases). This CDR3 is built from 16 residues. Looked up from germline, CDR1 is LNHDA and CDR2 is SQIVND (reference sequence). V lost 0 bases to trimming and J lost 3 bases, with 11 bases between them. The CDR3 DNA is TGTGCCAGTAGTATAGAAGGGTTCGGGGACACCGGGGAGCTGTTTTTT. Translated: CASSIEGFGDTGELFF.

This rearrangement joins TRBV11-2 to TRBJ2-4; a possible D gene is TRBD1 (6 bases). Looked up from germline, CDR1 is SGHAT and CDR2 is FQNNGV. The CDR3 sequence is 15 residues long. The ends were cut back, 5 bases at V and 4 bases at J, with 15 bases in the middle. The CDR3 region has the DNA TGTGCCAGCAGCGAACTCCGGGACACGAAAAACATTCAGTACTTC. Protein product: CASSELRDTKNIQYF. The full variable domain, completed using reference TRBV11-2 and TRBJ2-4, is EAGVAQSPRYKIIEKRQSVAFWCNPISGHATLYWYQQILGQGPKLLIQFQNNGVVDDSQLPKDRFSAERLKGVDSTLKIQPAKLEDSAVYLCASSELRDTKNIQYFGAGTRLSVL.

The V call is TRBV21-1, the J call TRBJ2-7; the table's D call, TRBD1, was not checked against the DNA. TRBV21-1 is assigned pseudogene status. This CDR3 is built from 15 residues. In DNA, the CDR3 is TGTGCCAGCAGCGCACTGGGACAGTACGACTACGAGCAGTACTTC. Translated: CASSALGQYDYEQYF.

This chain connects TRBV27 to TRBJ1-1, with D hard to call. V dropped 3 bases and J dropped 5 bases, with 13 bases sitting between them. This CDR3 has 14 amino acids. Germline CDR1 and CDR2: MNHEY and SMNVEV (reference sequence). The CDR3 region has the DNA TGTGCCAGCAGTTTGGAGGGAGTGTGGACTGAAGCTTTCTTT. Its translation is CASSLEGVWTEAFF.

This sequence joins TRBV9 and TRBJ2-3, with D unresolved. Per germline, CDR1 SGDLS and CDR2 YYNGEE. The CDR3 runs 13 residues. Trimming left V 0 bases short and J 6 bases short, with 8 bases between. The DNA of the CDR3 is TGTGCCAGCAGCGTAGTCACTACGGATACGCAGTATTTT. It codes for CASSVVTTDTQYF.

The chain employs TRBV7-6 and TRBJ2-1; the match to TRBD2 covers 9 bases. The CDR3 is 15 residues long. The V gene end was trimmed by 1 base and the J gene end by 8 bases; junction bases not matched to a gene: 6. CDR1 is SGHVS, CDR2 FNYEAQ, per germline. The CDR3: CASSLEAGGPHEQFF. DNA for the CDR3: TGTGCCAGCAGCTTAGAGGCGGGGGGGCCCCATGAGCAGTTCTTC.

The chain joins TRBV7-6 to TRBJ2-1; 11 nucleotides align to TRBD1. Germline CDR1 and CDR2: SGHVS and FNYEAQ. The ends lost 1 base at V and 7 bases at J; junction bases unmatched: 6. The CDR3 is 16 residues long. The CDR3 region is CASSLGAGTGGNEQFF. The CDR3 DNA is TGTGCCAGCAGCTTAGGGGCCGGGACAGGGGGAAATGAGCAGTTCTTC.

CDR3 sequence: CAWDMTGTYGYTF. CDR3 DNA sequence: TGTGCCTGGGATATGACAGGGACCTATGGCTACACCTTC. The chain joins TRBV30 to TRBJ1-2; the match to TRBD1 covers 7 bases. V lost 5 bases to trimming and J lost 4 bases; unmatched junction nucleotides: 7. The germline V gene has CDR1 GTSNPN and CDR2 SVGIG (reference sequence). The length of the CDR3 is 13 residues. Based on the CDR3 plus reference TRBV30 and TRBJ1-2, the full variable domain is SQTIHQWPATLVQPVGSPLSLECTVEGTSNPNLYWYRQAAGRGLQLLFYSVGIGQISSEVPQNLSASRPQDRQFILSSKKLLLSDSGFYLCAWDMTGTYGYTFGSGTRLTVV.

This CDR3 is CASSPPGTGNTEAFF. CDR3 nucleotides: TGTGCCAGCAGCCCCCCGGGGACAGGGAACACTGAAGCTTTCTTT. The chain joins TRBV5-4 to TRBJ1-1; TRBD1 agrees at 8 bases. CDR3 length: 15 amino acids. The germline gives CDR1 SGHNT, CDR2 YYREEE (reference sequence). V dropped 4 bases and J dropped 1; count of bases not matched to a gene: 6.

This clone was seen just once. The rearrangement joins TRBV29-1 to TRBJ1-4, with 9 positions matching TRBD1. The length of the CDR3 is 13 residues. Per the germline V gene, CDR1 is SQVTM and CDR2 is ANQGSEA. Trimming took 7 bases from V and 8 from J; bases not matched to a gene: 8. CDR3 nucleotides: TGCAGCGCCTTACAGGGGGCTTTGGAAAAACTGTTTTTT. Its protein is CSALQGALEKLFF. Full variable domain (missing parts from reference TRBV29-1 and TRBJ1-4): SAVISQKPSRDICQRGTSLTIQCQVDSQVTMMFWYRQQPGQSLTLIATANQGSEATYESGFVIDKFPISRPNLTFSTLTVSNMSPEDSSIYLCSALQGALEKLFFGSGTQLSVL.

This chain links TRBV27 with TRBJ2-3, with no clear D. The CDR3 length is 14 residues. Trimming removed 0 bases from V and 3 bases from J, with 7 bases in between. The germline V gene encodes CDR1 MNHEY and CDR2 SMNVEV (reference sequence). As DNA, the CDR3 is TGTGCCAGCAGTTTATCATCACGGACAGATACGCAGTATTTT. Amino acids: CASSLSSRTDTQYF.

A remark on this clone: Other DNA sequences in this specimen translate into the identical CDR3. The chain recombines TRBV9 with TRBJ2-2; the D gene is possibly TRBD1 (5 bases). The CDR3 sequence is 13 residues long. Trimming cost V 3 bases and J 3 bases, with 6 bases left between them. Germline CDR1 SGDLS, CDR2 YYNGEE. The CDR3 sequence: CASSARDTGELFF. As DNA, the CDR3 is TGTGCCAGCAGCGCCAGGGACACCGGGGAGCTGTTTTTT.

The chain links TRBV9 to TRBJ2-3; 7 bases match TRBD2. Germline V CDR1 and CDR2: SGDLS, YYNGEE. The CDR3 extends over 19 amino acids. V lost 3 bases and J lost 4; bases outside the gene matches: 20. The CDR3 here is CASSARDYFPRIDPDTQYF. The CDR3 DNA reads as TGTGCCAGCAGCGCCCGGGACTACTTCCCCCGTATAGACCCAGATACGCAGTATTTT.

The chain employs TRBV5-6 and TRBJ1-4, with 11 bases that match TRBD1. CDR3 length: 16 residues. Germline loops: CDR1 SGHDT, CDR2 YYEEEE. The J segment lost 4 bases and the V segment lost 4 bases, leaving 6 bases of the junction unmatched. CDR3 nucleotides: TGTGCCAGCAGCCAGGACAGGGGGCTAGGTAATGAAAAACTGTTTTTT. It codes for CASSQDRGLGNEKLFF.

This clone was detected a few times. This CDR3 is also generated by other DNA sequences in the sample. CDR3 protein: CASSYRQGGSPLHF. CDR3 in DNA: TGTGCCAGCAGTTACCGGCAGGGAGGTTCACCCCTCCACTTT. The J gene is TRBJ1-6, the V gene TRBV6-5; D is possibly TRBD1 (5 bases). This CDR3 comprises 14 residues. The V end was cut by 2 bases, the J end by 9 bases, with 11 bases between. The germline CDR1 and CDR2 sequences are MNHEY and SVGAGI.

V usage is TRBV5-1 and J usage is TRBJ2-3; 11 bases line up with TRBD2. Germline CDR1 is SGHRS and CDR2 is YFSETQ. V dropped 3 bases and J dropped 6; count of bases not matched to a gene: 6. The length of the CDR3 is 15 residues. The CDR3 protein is CASSYELAGADTQYF. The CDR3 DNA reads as TGCGCCAGCAGCTACGAACTAGCGGGGGCGGATACGCAGTATTTT.

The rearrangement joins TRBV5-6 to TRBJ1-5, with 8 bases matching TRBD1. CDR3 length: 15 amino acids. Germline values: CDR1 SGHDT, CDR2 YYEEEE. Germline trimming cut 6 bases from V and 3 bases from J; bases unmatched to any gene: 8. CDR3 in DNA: TGTGCCAGCAACCGACAGGGGCGAACCAATCAGCCCCAGCATTTT. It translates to CASNRQGRTNQPQHF.

CDR3 loop: CASSLGDRSSYNSPLHF. Written as DNA, the CDR3 is TGTGCCAGCAGCTTAGGGGACAGGAGCTCCTATAATTCACCCCTCCACTTT. The gene calls are TRBV7-9 and TRBJ1-6; 8 bases agree with TRBD1. V lost 1 base to trimming and J lost 0 bases; unmatched junction nucleotides: 2. CDR1 is SEHNR, CDR2 FQNEAQ, per germline (reference sequence). This CDR3 spans 17 amino acids.

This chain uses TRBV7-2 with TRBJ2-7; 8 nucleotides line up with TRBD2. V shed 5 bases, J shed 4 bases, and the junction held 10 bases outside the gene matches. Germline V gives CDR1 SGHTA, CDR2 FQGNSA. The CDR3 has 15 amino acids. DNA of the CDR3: TGTGCCAGCAGCCGGACTAGCCCCCTCCGTTACGAGCAGTACTTC. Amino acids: CASSRTSPLRYEQYF. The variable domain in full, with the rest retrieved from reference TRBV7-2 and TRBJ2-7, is GAGVSQSPSNKVTEKGKDVELRCDPISGHTALYWYRQSLGQGLEFLIYFQGNSAPDKSGLPSDRFSAERTGGSVSTLTIQRTQQEDSAVYLCASSRTSPLRYEQYFGPGTRLTVT.